This note documents a single TCR beta chain sequence. With 5 bases removed from V and 6 bases from J, the gap between germline ends came to 19 bases. The CDR3 runs to 15 residues. Per the germline V gene, CDR1 is MNHNS and CDR2 is SASEGT. PCR used 60 Vbeta primers and 13 Jbeta primers. Measured with immunoSEQ multiplex PCR; TCRdb has only the in-frame clones, and not every one. The sample carries some 110,000 clones, roughly 80% recorded once. The data originate from a study of cytomegalovirus exposure and HLA in healthy donors. This sequence joins TRBV6-1 and TRBJ1-2; TRBD1 might be the D (5 bases). Sequences were obtained from PBMCs. The receptor was isolated from a young man in good health and CMV-seropositive. As DNA, the CDR3 is TGTGCCAGCAGTCCCTTTACCGGGAGGGGAGATGGCTACACCTTC. Translating gives CASSPFTGRGDGYTF.